The clone carrying this T cell receptor (beta chain) came up many times. Method: immunoSEQ multiplex PCR; TCRdb's copy keeps in-frame clones and lacks some. This sample carries hundreds of thousands of clones, approximately 79% of them seen once, and the ten largest clones take about 1.7%. This entry is derived from a study of shared clonotypes between healthy human individuals. Germline assignment: CDR1 MNHNS and CDR2 SASEGT. The CDR3 runs 12 residues. Trimming pared 7 bases from V and 6 bases from J, leaving 12 bases between. This sequence originates from a woman aged 25 to 39 in good health. Sequences were obtained from memory CD4+ T cells sorted from blood. Subset of the sample: CD45RA-negative fraction. V gene TRBV6-1 combines with J gene TRBJ1-2, with a weak D call TRBD1 (6 bases). The CDR3 bases are TGTGCCAGCACTGGGGCAGGGGATGGCTACACCTTC. The encoded protein is CASTGAGDGYTF.